This paragraph reports one T cell receptor (beta chain). The antigen remains unidentified. One entry per CDR3 protein results from TCRdb running MiXCR on the 5' RACE reads. In the table there are around 250,000 distinct CDR3 sequences, more than 8% of which are singletons. The sample belongs to a study of T-cell memory formation after mild COVID-19. Study overall: TCR clusters largely stayed donor specific.

Overall study results and limits: Pre-infection memory showed some responding clones, and this suggested that cross-reactive memory joined. Clones that got smaller from day 15 to 85 had even CD4/CD8, while clones growing later tipped toward CD4+.

The V and J ends lost 0 bases and 7 bases respectively, with 9 bases between them. The germline V gene has CDR1 LGHNA and CDR2 YSLEER. The CDR3 has 14 residues. This chain joins TRBV4-3 and TRBJ2-2, with no clear D. Material: PBMCs or a T cell subset sorted from them (not recorded which). The clonotype comes from a man between 18 and 29 years old who had mild COVID-19 (a few samples of this study predate the infection). Cell type and time point are not known. CDR3 DNA: TGCGCCAGCAGCCAAGATCTCTCTGGCGGGGAGCTGTTTTTT. Its protein is CASSQDLSGGELFF.